This T cell receptor (beta chain) was sequenced in a study of T cell responses to AZD1222 COVID-19 vaccine. The table came from immunoSEQ multiplex PCR; TCRdb's copy has only in-frame clones and leaves some out. This sample carries roughly 120,000 clones, 85% to 95% of them seen once, and the ten largest clones take about 5%. This CDR3 comprises 13 residues. The germline V and J ends were trimmed by 6 bases and 1 base, with 9 bases remaining between them. Study observations and caveats: Spike-specific TCR breadth rose after two AZD1222 doses, and depth rose as well.

A remark on this clone: Its specificity is not known.

The TCR was taken from an adult who received the AZD1222 COVID-19 vaccine. Sequencing used peripheral blood, obtained 28 days after the second AZD1222 dose. The chain uses TRBV12-3 or TRBV12-4 and TRBJ1-1, with D possibly TRBD1 on 5 matching bases. This CDR3 reads CASRSTGNTEAFF. The CDR3 DNA follows: TGTGCCAGCAGATCCACAGGGAACACTGAAGCTTTCTTT.